The 26 T cell receptor beta chains below all came from one sample that was sequenced in a study of Ad26.COV2.S vaccination and SARS-CoV-2 variants. Treatment denoted: approximately 18 received Ad26.COV2.S at low or high dose, single or two shots; about five received placebo; per-sample allocation not given. On day 63 after the first injection, vaccine and placebo recipients gave samples. Sequencing was performed with immunoSEQ multiplex PCR; in TCRdb, only in-frame clones are kept and a portion is missing. The repertoire holds roughly 390,000 clones, with around 85% as singletons. Specimen: peripheral blood, collected in a trial of Ad26.COV2.S vaccine versus placebo. These TCRs come from a person aged 18-60 years who received the Ad26.COV2.S COVID-19 vaccine or a placebo.

On this clone: Other DNA variants within this sample encode the same CDR3. This chain joins TRBV19 and TRBJ2-7; 7 bases align to TRBD1. The CDR3 length is 13 residues. Germline lookup yields CDR1 LNHDA and CDR2 SQIVND (reference sequence). V was clipped by 1 base and J by 3 bases; unmatched bases: 0. The CDR3 loop is CASSIGQGYEQYF. The CDR3 DNA sequence: TGTGCCAGTAGTATAGGACAGGGCTACGAGCAGTACTTC.

V and J are TRBV18 and TRBJ1-6; 8 bases are a match to TRBD1. CDR3 length: 16 amino acids. CDR1 is KGHSH and CDR2 is LQKENI in the germline V gene. Trimming cost V 4 bases and J 7 bases; bases outside gene matches: 9. CDR3 sequence (DNA): TGTGCCAGCTCACTCCGTTCGACAGGGGACAATTCACCCCTCCACTTT. This codes for CASSLRSTGDNSPLHF.

The V call is TRBV19, the J call TRBJ1-4, with D possibly being TRBD1 (6 bases). The CDR3 sequence is 15 residues long. Germline CDR1 reads LNHDA; CDR2 reads SQIVND (reference sequence). Between the trimmed V and J ends, which lost 4 bases and 6 bases, there was a span of 15 bases. Written as DNA, the CDR3 is TGTGCCAGTAGTACCCTGGACAGTTCTGATGAAAAACTGTTTTTT. This translates into CASSTLDSSDEKLFF.

The chain joins TRBV2 to TRBJ2-1, with 11 bases that match TRBD2. Germline CDR1 SNHLY, CDR2 FYNNEI. The CDR3 consists of 14 residues. V dropped 6 bases and J dropped 8; count of bases not matched to a gene: 6. CDR3 protein: CASSSLAGVYEQFF. CDR3 sequence (DNA): TGTGCCAGCAGCTCACTAGCGGGGGTGTATGAGCAGTTCTTC.

The chain has TRBV19 and TRBJ2-3, with 8 bases that match TRBD1. Trimming at V came to 7 bases and at J to 1 base, leaving 7 bases not matched to a gene. The CDR3 has 15 residues. The germline V gene encodes CDR1 LNHDA and CDR2 SQIVND (reference sequence). CDR3 nucleotide sequence: TGTGCCAGTATCGACAGGGGAAGGGGCACAGATACGCAGTATTTT. Protein product: CASIDRGRGTDTQYF.

This clone occurred once. V usage is TRBV11-2 and J usage is TRBJ2-7; D is unresolved. The germline V and J ends were trimmed by 0 bases and 4 bases, with 10 bases remaining between them. CDR3 size: 14 residues. Germline V lookup: CDR1 SGHAT, CDR2 FQNNGV. CDR3 nucleotides: TGTGCCAGCAGCTTAGATAAGGGTGGATACGAGCAGTACTTC. Its translation is CASSLDKGGYEQYF.

The V call is TRBV20-1, the J call TRBJ2-7, with D tentatively TRBD1 or TRBD2 (5 bases each). This CDR3 has 13 amino acids. Germline lookup yields CDR1 DFQATT and CDR2 SNEGSKA (reference sequence). Deletions cut 3 bases from V and 5 bases from J, with 14 bases between. CDR3 amino acids: CSASRDPRDEQYF. The CDR3 nucleotides are TGCAGTGCTAGTAGGGACCCTCGCGACGAGCAGTACTTC.

The chain joins TRBV10-3 to TRBJ1-1; D unresolved. V lost 0 bases, J lost 6 bases, and 14 bases lay in between. Germline V CDR1 and CDR2: ENHRY, SYGVKD. The CDR3 totals 15 residues. CDR3 DNA sequence: TGTGCCATCAGTGAGTCGATGTTTAAGGACTCTGAAGCTTTCTTT. As protein: CAISESMFKDSEAFF.

The J gene is TRBJ2-1, the V gene TRBV5-1, with D possibly being TRBD1 or TRBD2 (6 bases each). The CDR3 length is 15 residues. V gave up 6 bases and J gave up 0 bases, with 13 bases separating them. Per the germline V gene, CDR1 is SGHRS and CDR2 is YFSETQ. The CDR3 nucleotides read TGCGCCAGCACCCTGGAGGGGGGCTCCTACAATGAGCAGTTCTTC. Translated, it gives CASTLEGGSYNEQFF.

CDR3 loop: CASRVTSGAYEQYF. In DNA, the CDR3 is TGCGCCAGCAGGGTGACTAGCGGAGCCTACGAGCAGTACTTC. The chain is built from TRBV4-1 and TRBJ2-7; TRBD2 matches at 9 bases. The V and J ends lost 6 bases and 2 bases, in that order; junction bases with no gene match: 5. The CDR3 covers 14 residues. Germline V gene lookup returns CDR1 MGHRA and CDR2 YSYEKL.

The chain has TRBV30 and TRBJ2-7; 9 bases are shared with TRBD1. The trim removed 4 bases at V and 5 bases at J, leaving 6 bases unmatched. The CDR3 covers 13 residues. The V gene's germline CDR1 is GTSNPN and CDR2 SVGIG (reference sequence). The CDR3 DNA is TGTGCCTGGACAAGGGACAGGGTGGACGAGCAGTACTTC. Its protein product is CAWTRDRVDEQYF.

This chain connects TRBV2 to TRBJ1-3; D possibly corresponds to TRBD1 (5 bases). The germline V and J ends were trimmed by 3 bases and 0 bases, with 12 bases remaining between them. The CDR3 is 16 amino acids. Germline-derived CDR1 and CDR2 are SNHLY and FYNNEI. The CDR3 region has the DNA TGTGCCAGCAGTGAGAGGACGGGACGCTCTGGAAACACCATATATTTT. Its protein product is CASSERTGRSGNTIYF.

Turning to this clone: Other nucleotide sequences in the sample specify the same CDR3. The chain combines TRBV7-9 with TRBJ1-1; D is uncertain. Germline V gene sequence: CDR1 SEHNR, CDR2 FQNEAQ (reference sequence). The V end was cut by 3 bases, the J end by 2 bases, with 7 bases between. The CDR3 contains 13 residues. The CDR3 is CASSLEDNTEAFF. CDR3 nucleotides: TGTGCCAGCAGCTTGGAGGACAACACTGAAGCTTTCTTT.

This chain joins TRBV10-3 and TRBJ2-5, with D perhaps TRBD1 (6 bases). Germline CDR1 reads ENHRY; CDR2 reads SYGVKD. Between the trimmed V and J ends, which lost 2 bases and 3 bases, there was a span of 10 bases. The CDR3 consists of 14 residues. CDR3 amino acids: CAISEGGAEETQYF. CDR3 in DNA: TGTGCCATCAGTGAGGGGGGCGCAGAAGAGACCCAGTACTTC.

This clone was found once. The V and J genes are TRBV10-3 and TRBJ1-1, with D perhaps TRBD1 (5 bases). CDR1 and CDR2 from the germline V gene are ENHRY and SYGVKD. Trimming took 6 bases from V and 4 from J, leaving 15 bases between them. The CDR3 is 14 residues long. CDR3 coding DNA: TGTGCCATCAGAGGGGCCCCAGAAGTCACTGAAGCTTTCTTT. It translates to CAIRGAPEVTEAFF.

This clone was observed at least ten times. V gene TRBV7-8 combines with J gene TRBJ1-1, with D unclear. CDR1 is SGHVS, CDR2 FQNEAQ, per germline. V lost 5 bases, J lost 2 bases, and 9 bases lay in between. CDR3 length: 13 residues. DNA for the CDR3: TGTGCCAGCAGCCTATTCTTCAACACTGAAGCTTTCTTT. It translates to CASSLFFNTEAFF.

CDR3 DNA sequence: TGTGCCAGTAGTACCACAGGGGGCGCACGAACCGGGGAGCTGTTTTTT. Its translation is CASSTTGGARTGELFF. The chain is built from TRBV19 and TRBJ2-2; 9 bases are a match to TRBD1. This CDR3 region has 16 residues. CDR1 and CDR2 (germline): LNHDA, SQIVND (reference sequence). Losses at the gene ends were 4 bases for V and 5 bases for J; bases not matched to a gene: 8.

This clone was seen a handful of times. The rearrangement joins TRBV7-9 to TRBJ1-2; 9 positions match TRBD1. Germline CDR1 and CDR2: SEHNR and FQNEAQ (reference sequence). The CDR3 totals 13 residues. The J segment lost 8 bases and the V segment lost 5 bases, leaving 6 bases of the junction unmatched. This CDR3 is CASSAWTGEGYTF. CDR3 nucleotides: TGTGCCAGCAGCGCCTGGACAGGGGAAGGCTACACCTTC.

The gene calls are TRBV4-1 and TRBJ1-5, with D hard to call. The CDR3 covers 13 residues. Trimming removed 3 bases at V and 5 bases at J, with 8 bases between. Germline values: CDR1 MGHRA, CDR2 YSYEKL. The CDR3 reads CASSQDGDQPQHF. In nucleotides, the CDR3 is TGCGCCAGCAGCCAGGACGGAGATCAGCCCCAGCATTTT.

V and J are TRBV7-2 and TRBJ2-7; D may be TRBD1 (5 bases). V lost 1 base, J lost 7 bases, and 14 bases lay in between. The CDR3 covers 14 residues. Germline loops: CDR1 SGHTA, CDR2 FQGNSA. CDR3 in amino acids: CASSLGGWVEEQYF. The CDR3 DNA sequence: TGTGCCAGCAGCTTAGGGGGCTGGGTGGAAGAGCAGTACTTC.

Only one count was recorded for this clone. The chain recombines TRBV2 with TRBJ2-2; D gene ambiguous. The CDR3 is 13 amino acids. CDR1 is SNHLY and CDR2 is FYNNEI in the germline V gene. The germline V and J ends were trimmed by 6 bases and 5 bases, with 10 bases remaining between them. This CDR3 reads CASRPTRTGELFF. The CDR3 region has the DNA TGTGCCAGCAGGCCCACCCGGACCGGGGAGCTGTTTTTT.

V usage is TRBV7-9 and J usage is TRBJ2-1; D perhaps matches TRBD2 (5 bases). Trimming shortened V by 2 bases and J by 3 bases, and 11 bases separated the two germline ends. The germline CDR1 and CDR2 sequences are SEHNR and FQNEAQ (reference sequence). This CDR3 region has 15 residues. CDR3 in amino acids: CASSLNGNRYNEQFF. The CDR3 nucleotides are TGTGCCAGCAGCTTAAACGGGAATCGCTACAATGAGCAGTTCTTC.

The J gene is TRBJ2-7, the V gene TRBV4-1, with D tentatively TRBD1 (5 bases). Trimming removed 0 bases at V and 3 bases at J, with 15 bases between. Germline lookup yields CDR1 MGHRA and CDR2 YSYEKL. The CDR3 sequence is 16 residues long. This CDR3 is CASSQDLGAGSYEQYF. DNA for the CDR3: TGCGCCAGCAGCCAAGATTTAGGGGCTGGCAGCTACGAGCAGTACTTC.

The chain combines TRBV11-2 with TRBJ1-1; a weak D match, TRBD1 (6 bases). Deletions cut 3 bases from V and 5 bases from J, with 10 bases between. This CDR3 region has 13 residues. CDR1 is SGHAT and CDR2 is FQNNGV in the germline V gene. Here the CDR3 DNA reads TGTGCCAGCAGCTTGAGGGGGGGTACTGAAGCTTTCTTT. It yields the protein CASSLRGGTEAFF.

The rearrangement uses TRBV5-6 and TRBJ1-5, with a possible D match to TRBD1 (6 bases). Germline-derived CDR1 and CDR2 are SGHDT and YYEEEE. Between the trimmed V and J ends, which lost 1 base and 3 bases, there was a span of 11 bases. This CDR3 comprises 15 residues. CDR3 coding DNA: TGTGCCAGCAGCTTGCGTGGACAGTTCAATCAGCCCCAGCATTTT. The encoded protein is CASSLRGQFNQPQHF.

The genes are TRBV3-1 (or the pseudogene TRBV3-2) and TRBJ2-1; D is unresolved. V lost 0 bases and J 8 bases, leaving 14 bases between the germline ends. The CDR3 sequence is 15 residues long. Germline-derived CDR1 and CDR2 are LGHDT and YNNKEL (reference sequence). This CDR3 is CASSQEVGSSDEQFF. The CDR3 nucleotides read TGTGCCAGCAGCCAAGAGGTCGGGTCGAGCGATGAGCAGTTCTTC.